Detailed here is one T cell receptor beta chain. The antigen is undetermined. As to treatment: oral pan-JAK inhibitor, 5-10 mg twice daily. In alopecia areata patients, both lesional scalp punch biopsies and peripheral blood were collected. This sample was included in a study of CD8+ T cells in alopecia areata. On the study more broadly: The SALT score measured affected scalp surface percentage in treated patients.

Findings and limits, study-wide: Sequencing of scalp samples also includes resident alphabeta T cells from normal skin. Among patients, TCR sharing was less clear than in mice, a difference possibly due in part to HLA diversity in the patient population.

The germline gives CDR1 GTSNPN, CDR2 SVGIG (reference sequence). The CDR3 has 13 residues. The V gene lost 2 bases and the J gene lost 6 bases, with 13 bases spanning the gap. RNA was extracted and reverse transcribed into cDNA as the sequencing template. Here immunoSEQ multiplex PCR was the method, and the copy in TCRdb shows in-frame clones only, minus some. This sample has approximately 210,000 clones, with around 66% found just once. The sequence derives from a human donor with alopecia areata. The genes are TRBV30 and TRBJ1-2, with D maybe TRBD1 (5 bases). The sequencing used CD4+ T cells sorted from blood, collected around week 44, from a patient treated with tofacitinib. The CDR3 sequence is CAWSIKRGDGYTF. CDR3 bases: TGTGCCTGGAGTATTAAACGGGGGGATGGCTACACCTTC.